This paragraph reports one T cell receptor (beta chain). Its antigen remains unidentified. The source of the sample is a study of T cells after yellow fever vaccination. Study in general: Preparation used SMART-Seq v4 Ultra Low Input for the low-cell-number fractions.

Points from the study as a whole: The study re-detected most primary-vaccination clones after the booster (roughly 95% CD4, 88% CD8).

TCRdb called the 5' RACE reads again in MiXCR, with one record for every CDR3 protein. The sample includes around 350,000 distinct CDR3 sequences, approximately 10% of them seen just once. The sequence came from a man in his late teens or twenties who received the YFV17D yellow fever vaccine. Sequencing was performed on PBMCs, taken on the day of the first yellow fever vaccination.

The CDR3 bases are TGTGCCAGCAGCCAGTGGGCGAATATGAACACTGAAGCTTTCTTT. Translation: CASSQWANMNTEAFF. J is TRBJ1-1 and V is TRBV14; D call uncertain. Germline values: CDR1 SGHDN, CDR2 FVKESK. Trimming cost V 3 bases and J 0 bases, with 11 bases left between them. There are 15 residues in the CDR3.